These T cell receptor beta chains were read from a single sample in a study of T cell responses to AZD1222 COVID-19 vaccine. The method was immunoSEQ multiplex PCR; TCRdb's version includes in-frame clones alone and lacks a portion of them. The data hold 180,000 or so clones, with over 90% observed a single time. Specimen: peripheral blood, collected 28 days after the second AZD1222 dose. The source of these receptors is an adult who received the AZD1222 COVID-19 vaccine. Both conserved end residues are part of each CDR3. Fields, in order: CDR3 protein, V gene, clone size. Clone size, where shown, is once, few, many, or a class for clones that have expanded.

CASSRRYRNRKETQYF TRBV27 NA
CASSYSKTKNLRQPQHF TRBV6-2/TRBV6-3 NA
CSVEDGTGTNGYTF TRBV29-1 NA
CASSPGTQQQETQYF TRBV11-3 NA
CASSSETQYF TRBV2 NA
CSVVNQGSGGYTF TRBV29-1 once
CASSLSGYGYTF TRBV27 NA
CASRTPGLAGSNEQFF TRBV2 NA
CASSEEETQYF TRBV2 NA
CAYRGQGTTNEKLFF TRBV30 NA
CASSLVGTENTGELFF TRBV7-9 NA
CASTPSPLGGELFF TRBV27 once
CAWSGEQGIEKLFF TRBV30 NA
CASRGRSQGRWRSYNSPLHF TRBV2 few
CASSYFQAGNSPLHF TRBV6-5 once
CSAGEEETQYF TRBV29-1 NA
CASTPGGGHNYGYTF TRBV28 NA
CASSQAPGQGSYEQYF TRBV3-1/TRBV3-2 few
CASSQVSGLAGVGQYF TRBV3-1/TRBV3-2 NA
CASSTTGARTEAFF TRBV19 NA
CASSAVTDTQYF TRBV9 NA